The clone carrying this T cell receptor (beta chain) was seen only a few times. Its antigen is still unknown. A single record per CDR3 protein comes from TCRdb applying MiXCR to the 5' RACE reads. The sample carries around 390,000 distinct CDR3 sequences, approximately 15% recorded once. This record comes from a study of T-cell memory formation after mild COVID-19. Findings and limits, study-wide: A balance of CD4 and CD8 characterized clones contracting day 15 to 85, whereas later expanders leaned CD4+. Most CD4+ clones that shrank were in CM and EM, while CD8+ ones turned up in EMRA. Confirmation was lacking for SARS-CoV-2 specificity of second-wave clones that peaked on day 37. Certain responding clones were present in pre-infection memory, suggesting participation of cross-reactive memory.

This sequence was found in a man between 18 and 35 years old who had mild COVID-19 (a few samples of this study predate the infection). Cell type and time point are not known. Sequenced: PBMCs or a T cell subset sorted from them (not recorded which).

Here the CDR3 reads CASSQDGTAMNTEAFF. CDR3 sequence (DNA): TGTGCCAGCAGCCAAGATGGGACAGCAATGAACACTGAAGCTTTCTTT. The rearrangement uses TRBV4-2 and TRBJ1-1, with 7 bases that match TRBD1. Germline V CDR1 and CDR2: LGHNA, YNFKEQ. CDR3 length equals 16 residues. With 0 bases clipped from V and 0 bases from J, the junction kept 4 bases outside the gene matches.